The present T cell receptor beta chain was sequenced within a study of response to subunit inactivated influenza vaccine. General study results and limits: Seasonal influenza vaccination, on each occasion, was suggested by the authors to recruit few new T cells.

Note on this clonotype: The target antigen is unknown.

CDR3 length: 16 amino acids. Germline CDR1 is SGHAT and CDR2 is FQNNGV. V was pared by 0 bases and J by 6 bases, with 14 bases between. TCRdb independently ran MiXCR on the RT-PCR reads; one entry per CDR3 protein. The table records 450,000 to 600,000 distinct CDR3 sequences, 6.5% to 8% of them present only once. The chain carries TRBV11-2 and TRBJ2-2; no definite D call. The sequenced sample was PBMCs from blood, obtained 23 months after vaccination. The TCR sequence derives from a man in his fifties or sixties who received an inactivated influenza vaccine. CDR3 bases: TGTGCCAGCAGCTTAGATGGCCGGGTTTGGTCCGGGGAGCTGTTTTTT. Translation: CASSLDGRVWSGELFF.